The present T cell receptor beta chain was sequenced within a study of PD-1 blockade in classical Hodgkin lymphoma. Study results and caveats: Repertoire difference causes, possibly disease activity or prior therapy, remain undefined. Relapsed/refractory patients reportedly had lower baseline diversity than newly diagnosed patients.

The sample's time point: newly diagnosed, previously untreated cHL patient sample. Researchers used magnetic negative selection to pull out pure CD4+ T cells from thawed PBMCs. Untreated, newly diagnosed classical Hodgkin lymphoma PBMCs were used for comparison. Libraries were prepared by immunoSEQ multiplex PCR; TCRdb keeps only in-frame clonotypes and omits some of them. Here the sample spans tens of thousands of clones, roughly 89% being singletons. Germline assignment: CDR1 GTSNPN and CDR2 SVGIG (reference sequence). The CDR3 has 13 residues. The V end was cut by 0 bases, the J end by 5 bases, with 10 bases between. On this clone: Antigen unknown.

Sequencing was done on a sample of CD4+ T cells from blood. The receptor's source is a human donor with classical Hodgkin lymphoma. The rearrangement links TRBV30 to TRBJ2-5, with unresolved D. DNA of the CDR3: TGTGCCTGGAGTGTGTTGAGTGGGGAGACCCAGTACTTC. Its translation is CAWSVLSGETQYF. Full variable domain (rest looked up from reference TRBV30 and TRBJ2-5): SQTIHQWPATLVQPVGSPLSLECTVEGTSNPNLYWYRQAAGRGLQLLFYSVGIGQISSEVPQNLSASRPQDRQFILSSKKLLLSDSGFYLCAWSVLSGETQYFGPGTRLLVL.